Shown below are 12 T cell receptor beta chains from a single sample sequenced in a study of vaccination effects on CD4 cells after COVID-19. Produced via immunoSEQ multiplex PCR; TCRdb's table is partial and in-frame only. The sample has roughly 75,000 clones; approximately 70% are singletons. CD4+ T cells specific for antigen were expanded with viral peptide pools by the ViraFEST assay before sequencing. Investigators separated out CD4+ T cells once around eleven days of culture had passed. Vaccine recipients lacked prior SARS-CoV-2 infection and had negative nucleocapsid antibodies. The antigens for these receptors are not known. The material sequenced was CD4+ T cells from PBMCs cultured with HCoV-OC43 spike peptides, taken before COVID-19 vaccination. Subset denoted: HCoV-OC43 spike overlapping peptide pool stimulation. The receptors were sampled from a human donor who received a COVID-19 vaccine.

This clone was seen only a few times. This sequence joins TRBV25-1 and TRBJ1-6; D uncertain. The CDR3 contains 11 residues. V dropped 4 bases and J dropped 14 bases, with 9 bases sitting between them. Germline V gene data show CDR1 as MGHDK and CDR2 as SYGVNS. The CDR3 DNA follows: TGTGCCAGCAGTGGCGGCCCGACCCTCCACTTT. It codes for CASSGGPTLHF.

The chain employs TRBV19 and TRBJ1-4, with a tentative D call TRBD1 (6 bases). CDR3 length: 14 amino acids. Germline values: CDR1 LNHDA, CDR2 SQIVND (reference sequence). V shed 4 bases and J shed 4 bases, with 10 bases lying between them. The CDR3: CASSTWGRNEKLFF. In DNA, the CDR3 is TGTGCCAGTAGTACTTGGGGGCGTAATGAAAAACTGTTTTTT.

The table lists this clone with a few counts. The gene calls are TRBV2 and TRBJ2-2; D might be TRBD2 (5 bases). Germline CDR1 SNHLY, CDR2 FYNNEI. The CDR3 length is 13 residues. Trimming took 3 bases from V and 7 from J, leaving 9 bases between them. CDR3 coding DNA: TGTGCCAGCAGTGAGGAGGTTGTCGGGGAGCTGTTTTTT. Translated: CASSEEVVGELFF.

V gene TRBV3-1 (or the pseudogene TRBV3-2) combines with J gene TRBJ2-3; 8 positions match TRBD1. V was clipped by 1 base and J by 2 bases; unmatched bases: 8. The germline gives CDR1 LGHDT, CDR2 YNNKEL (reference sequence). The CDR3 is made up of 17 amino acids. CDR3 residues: CASSQGPQGGITDTQYF. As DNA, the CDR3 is TGTGCCAGCAGCCAAGGTCCACAGGGGGGAATCACAGATACGCAGTATTTT.

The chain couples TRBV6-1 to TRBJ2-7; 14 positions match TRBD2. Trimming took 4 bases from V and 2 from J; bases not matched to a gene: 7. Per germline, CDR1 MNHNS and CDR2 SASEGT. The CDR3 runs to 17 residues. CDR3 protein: CASSVSGLAGVTYEQYV. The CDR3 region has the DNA TGTGCCAGCAGTGTCTCGGGACTAGCGGGGGTTACCTACGAGCAGTACGTC.

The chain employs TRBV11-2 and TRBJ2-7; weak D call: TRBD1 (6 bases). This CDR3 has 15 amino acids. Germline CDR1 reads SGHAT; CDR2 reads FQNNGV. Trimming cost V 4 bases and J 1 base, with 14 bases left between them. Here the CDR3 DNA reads TGTGCCAGCAGCTCCTCATACGGACAGTCCTACGAGCAGTACGTC. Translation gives CASSSSYGQSYEQYV.

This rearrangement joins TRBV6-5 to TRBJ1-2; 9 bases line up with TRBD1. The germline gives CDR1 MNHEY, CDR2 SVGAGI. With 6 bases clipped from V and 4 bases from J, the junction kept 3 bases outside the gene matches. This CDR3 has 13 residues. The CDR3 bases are TGTGCCAGCAGGACAGGGGGAGTCTATGGCTACACCTTC. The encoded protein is CASRTGGVYGYTF.

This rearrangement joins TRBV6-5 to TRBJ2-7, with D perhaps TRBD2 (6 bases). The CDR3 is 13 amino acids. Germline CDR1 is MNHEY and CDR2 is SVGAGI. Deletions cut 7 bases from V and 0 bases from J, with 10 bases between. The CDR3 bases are TGTGCCAGCACGGGGGTGAGCTCCTACGAGCAGTACGTC. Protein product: CASTGVSSYEQYV.

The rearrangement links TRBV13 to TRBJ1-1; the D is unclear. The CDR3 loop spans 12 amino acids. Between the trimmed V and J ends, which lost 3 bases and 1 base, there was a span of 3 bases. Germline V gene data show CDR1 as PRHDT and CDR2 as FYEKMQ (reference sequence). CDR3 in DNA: TGTGCCAGCAGCTTCGAGAACACTGAAGCTTTCTTT. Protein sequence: CASSFENTEAFF.

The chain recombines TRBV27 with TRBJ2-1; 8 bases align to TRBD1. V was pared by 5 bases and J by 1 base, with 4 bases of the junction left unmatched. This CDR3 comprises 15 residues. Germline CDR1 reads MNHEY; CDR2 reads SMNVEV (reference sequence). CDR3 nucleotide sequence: TGTGCCAGCAGTCTAGACAGGGGATCCTACAATGAGCAGTTCTTC. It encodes CASSLDRGSYNEQFF.

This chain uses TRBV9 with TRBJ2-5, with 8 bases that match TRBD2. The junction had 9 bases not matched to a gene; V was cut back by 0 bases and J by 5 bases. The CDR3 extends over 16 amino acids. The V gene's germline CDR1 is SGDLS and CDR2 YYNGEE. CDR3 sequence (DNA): TGTGCCAGCAGCGTAGGAGGGACGGGGGGGTTCGAGACCCAGTACTTC. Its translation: CASSVGGTGGFETQYF.

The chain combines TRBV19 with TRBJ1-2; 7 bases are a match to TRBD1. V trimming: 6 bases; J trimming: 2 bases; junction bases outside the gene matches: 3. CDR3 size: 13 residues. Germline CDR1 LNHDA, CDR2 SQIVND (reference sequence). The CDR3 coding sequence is TGTGCCAGTAGCGCGACAGGGAACTATGGCTACACCTTC. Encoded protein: CASSATGNYGYTF.